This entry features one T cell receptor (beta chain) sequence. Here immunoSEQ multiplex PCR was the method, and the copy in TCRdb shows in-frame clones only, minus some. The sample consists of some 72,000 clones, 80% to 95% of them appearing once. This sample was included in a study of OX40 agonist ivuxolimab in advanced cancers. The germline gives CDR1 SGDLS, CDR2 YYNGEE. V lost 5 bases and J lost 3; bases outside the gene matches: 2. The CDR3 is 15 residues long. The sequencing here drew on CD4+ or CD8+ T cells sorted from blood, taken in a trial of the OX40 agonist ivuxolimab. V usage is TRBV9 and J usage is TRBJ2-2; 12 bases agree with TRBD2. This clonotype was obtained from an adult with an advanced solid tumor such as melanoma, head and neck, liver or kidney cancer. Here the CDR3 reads CASRRLAGDTGELFF. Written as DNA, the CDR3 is TGTGCCAGCAGAAGACTAGCGGGGGACACCGGGGAGCTGTTTTTT.